This note documents a single T cell receptor beta chain sequence. The germline gene is not matched at one end of the junction; a read error may be the cause. Authors' data handling: Amplification from reference gene primers served as the basis for estimated nucleated cell counts. Profiling relied on immunoSEQ multiplex PCR, and the TCRdb table lists in-frame clones only, not all of them. Clone size and the V and J calls come from that table; the DNA yielded D and trimming. The profile shows 150,000 to 200,000 clones, about 89% of them singletons. The data were taken from a study of blood T cell repertoires in COVID-19. The overall study: Sites in the United States, Italy and Spain provided acute and convalescent COVID-19 samples. Sources were T cells, B-cell-depleted T cells, or PBMCs; the material itself was cDNA or gDNA.

This CDR3 is 16 amino acids long. CDR1 and CDR2 (germline): LGHDT, YNNKEL (reference sequence). The chain employs TRBV3-1 (or the pseudogene TRBV3-2) and TRBJ1-1, with D possibly being TRBD1 (5 bases). Sequencing was performed on peripheral blood. The clonotype was recovered from a man aged 40-49 years with active or convalescent COVID-19. As DNA, the CDR3 is TGTGCCAGCAGCCAAGGAGGGCTGGAGGGGAACGCTGAAGCTTTCTTT. Translating it yields CASSQGGLEGNAEAFF.